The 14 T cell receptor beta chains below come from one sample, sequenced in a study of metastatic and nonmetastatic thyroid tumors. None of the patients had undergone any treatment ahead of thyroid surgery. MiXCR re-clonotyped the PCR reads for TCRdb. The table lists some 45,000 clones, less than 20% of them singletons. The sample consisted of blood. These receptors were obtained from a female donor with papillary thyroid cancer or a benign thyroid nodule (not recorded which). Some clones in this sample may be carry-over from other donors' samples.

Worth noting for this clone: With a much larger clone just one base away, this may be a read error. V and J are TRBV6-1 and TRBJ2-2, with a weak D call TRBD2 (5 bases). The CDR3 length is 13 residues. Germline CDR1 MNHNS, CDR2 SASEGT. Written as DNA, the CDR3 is TGTGCCAGCAGACCGGCTACCACCGGGGAGATGTTTTTT. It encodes CASRPATTGEMFF.

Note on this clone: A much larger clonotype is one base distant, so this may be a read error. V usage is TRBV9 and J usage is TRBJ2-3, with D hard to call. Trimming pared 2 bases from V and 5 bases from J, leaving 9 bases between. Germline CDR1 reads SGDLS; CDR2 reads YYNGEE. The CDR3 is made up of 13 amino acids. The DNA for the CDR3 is TGTGCCAGCAGCGTTAAGACCGAAGATACGCAGTATTTT. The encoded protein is CASSVKTEDTQYF.

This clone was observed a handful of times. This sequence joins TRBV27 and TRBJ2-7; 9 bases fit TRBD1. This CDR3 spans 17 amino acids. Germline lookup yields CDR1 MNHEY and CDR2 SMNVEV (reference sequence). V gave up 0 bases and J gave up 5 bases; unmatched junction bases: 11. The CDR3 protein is CASSLSGQGTVKDEQYF. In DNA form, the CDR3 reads TGTGCCAGCAGTTTATCGGGACAGGGTACGGTGAAGGACGAGCAGTACTTC.

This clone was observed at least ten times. The CDR3 loop is CASGLLPNTDTQYF. CDR3 nucleotides: TGTGCTAGTGGTTTGTTGCCAAACACAGATACGCAGTATTTT. The chain is built from TRBV12-5 and TRBJ2-3; D not certain. Germline assignment: CDR1 LGHNT and CDR2 FRNRAP. The CDR3 covers 14 residues. Trimming removed 2 bases from V and 2 bases from J, with 8 bases in between.

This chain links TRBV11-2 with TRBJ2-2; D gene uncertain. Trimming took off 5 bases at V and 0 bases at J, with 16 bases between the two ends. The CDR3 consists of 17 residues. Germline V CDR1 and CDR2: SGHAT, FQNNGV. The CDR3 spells CASSPRWVGANTGELFF. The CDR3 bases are TGTGCCAGCAGCCCCCGATGGGTGGGCGCGAACACCGGGGAGCTGTTTTTT.

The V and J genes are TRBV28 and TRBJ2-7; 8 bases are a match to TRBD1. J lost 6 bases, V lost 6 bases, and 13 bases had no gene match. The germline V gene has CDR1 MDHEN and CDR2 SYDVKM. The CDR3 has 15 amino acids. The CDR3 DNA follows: TGTGCCAGCAGCCAGACCGACAGGGGAGGAGGCGAGCAGTACTTC. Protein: CASSQTDRGGGEQYF.

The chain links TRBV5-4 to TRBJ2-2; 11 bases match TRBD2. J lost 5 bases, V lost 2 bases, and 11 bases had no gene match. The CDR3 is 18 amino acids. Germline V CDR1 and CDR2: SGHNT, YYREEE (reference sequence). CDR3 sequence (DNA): TGTGCCAGCAGCTTTGGGATAGCGGGAGGGCCGCTAACCGGGGAGCTGTTTTTT. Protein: CASSFGIAGGPLTGELFF.

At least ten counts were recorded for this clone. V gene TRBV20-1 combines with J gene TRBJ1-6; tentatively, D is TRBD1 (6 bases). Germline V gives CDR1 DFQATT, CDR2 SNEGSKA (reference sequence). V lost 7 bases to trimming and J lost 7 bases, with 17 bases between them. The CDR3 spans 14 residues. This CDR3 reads CSVPRGGGNSPLHF. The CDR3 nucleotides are TGCAGTGTTCCTAGGGGGGGAGGGAATTCACCCCTCCACTTT.

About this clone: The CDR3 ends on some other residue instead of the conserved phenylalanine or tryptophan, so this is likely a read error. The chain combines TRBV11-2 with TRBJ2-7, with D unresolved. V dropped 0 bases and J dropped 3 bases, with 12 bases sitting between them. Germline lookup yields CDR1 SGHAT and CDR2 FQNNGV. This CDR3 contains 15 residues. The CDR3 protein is CASSLERLGFYEQYL. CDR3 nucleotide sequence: TGTGCCAGCAGCTTAGAAAGGTTAGGTTTCTACGAGCAGTACTTA.

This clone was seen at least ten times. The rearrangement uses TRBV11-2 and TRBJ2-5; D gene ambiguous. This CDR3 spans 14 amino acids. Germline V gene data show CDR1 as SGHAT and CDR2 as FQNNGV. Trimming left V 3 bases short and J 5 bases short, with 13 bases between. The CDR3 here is CASSLGGPAETQYF. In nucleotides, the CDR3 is TGTGCCAGCAGCTTGGGTGGGCCGGCGGAGACCCAGTACTTC.

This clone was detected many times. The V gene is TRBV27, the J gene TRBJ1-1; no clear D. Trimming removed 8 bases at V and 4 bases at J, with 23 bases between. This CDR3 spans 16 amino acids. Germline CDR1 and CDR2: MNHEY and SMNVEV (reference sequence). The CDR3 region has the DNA TGTGCCAGCTTAGCCTATCGAACGTTTGGGGTCACTGAAGCTTTCTTT. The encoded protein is CASLAYRTFGVTEAFF.

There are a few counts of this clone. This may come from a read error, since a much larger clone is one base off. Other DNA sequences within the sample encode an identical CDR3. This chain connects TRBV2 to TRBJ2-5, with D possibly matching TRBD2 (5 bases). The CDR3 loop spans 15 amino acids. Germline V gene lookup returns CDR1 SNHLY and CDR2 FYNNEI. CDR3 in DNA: TGTGCCAGCAGTGAGGCAAGCGGATACCAAGAGACACAGTACTTC. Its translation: CASSEASGYQETQYF.

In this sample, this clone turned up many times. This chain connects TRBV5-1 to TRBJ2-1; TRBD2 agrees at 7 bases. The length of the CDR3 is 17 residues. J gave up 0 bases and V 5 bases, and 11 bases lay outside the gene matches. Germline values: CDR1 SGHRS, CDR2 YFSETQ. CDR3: CASSYTASGASYNEQFF. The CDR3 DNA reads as TGCGCCAGCAGTTATACAGCTAGCGGAGCCTCCTACAATGAGCAGTTCTTC.

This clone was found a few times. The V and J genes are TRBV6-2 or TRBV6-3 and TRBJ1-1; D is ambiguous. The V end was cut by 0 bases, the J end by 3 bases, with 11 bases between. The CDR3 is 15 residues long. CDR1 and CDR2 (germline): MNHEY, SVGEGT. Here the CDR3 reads CASSYSGLGDTEAFF. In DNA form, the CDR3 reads TGTGCCAGCAGTTACTCGGGCCTTGGGGACACTGAAGCTTTCTTT.